A single sample gave rise to the 27 T cell receptor beta chains below, sequenced in a study of long-term antiretroviral therapy in people with HIV. The immunoSEQ assay was v3.0, run at survey level. The method was immunoSEQ multiplex PCR; TCRdb's version includes in-frame clones alone and lacks a portion of them. The repertoire holds about 43,000 clones, with about 95% as singletons. Specimen: unsorted PBMCs, collected around 9.2 years after starting antiretroviral therapy. Source of these receptors: a young man with HIV.

This chain joins TRBV5-1 and TRBJ1-3; D is unresolved. Germline loops: CDR1 SGHRS, CDR2 YFSETQ. This CDR3 has 18 residues. Trimming took off 4 bases at V and 0 bases at J, with 20 bases between the two ends. The CDR3 DNA follows: TGCGCCAGCAGCCTGCGGGCTGAACAGTTTAGCTCTGGAAACACCATATATTTT. This sequence encodes CASSLRAEQFSSGNTIYF.

This clone was seen just once. The V call is TRBV7-3, the J call TRBJ2-5; tentatively, D is TRBD1 (6 bases). This CDR3 spans 14 amino acids. V dropped 5 bases and J dropped 3 bases, with 13 bases sitting between them. The germline V gene has CDR1 SGHTA and CDR2 FQGTGA. The CDR3 loop is CASSPGGVKETQYF. The DNA of the CDR3 is TGTGCCAGCAGCCCTGGGGGCGTAAAAGAGACCCAGTACTTC.

The V call is TRBV27, the J call TRBJ2-1; 11 bases map to TRBD2. The CDR3 has 16 amino acids. Germline assignment: CDR1 MNHEY and CDR2 SMNVEV (reference sequence). Unmatched junction bases numbered 7, after V lost 3 bases and J lost 6 bases. CDR3 sequence reads: CASSFELAGVRNEQFF. The CDR3 DNA sequence: TGTGCCAGCAGTTTCGAACTAGCGGGGGTCCGCAATGAGCAGTTCTTC.

The chain is built from TRBV29-1 and TRBJ2-5; tentative D call: TRBD2 (5 bases). This CDR3 has 14 amino acids. Germline-derived CDR1 and CDR2 are SQVTM and ANQGSEA. V lost 4 bases and J 5 bases, leaving 17 bases between the germline ends. The DNA of the CDR3 is TGCAGCGTTGTTAGAGGGAATAGCGTGGAGACCCAGTACTTC. Translated, it gives CSVVRGNSVETQYF.

The rearrangement uses TRBV6-5 and TRBJ2-1; 8 positions agree with TRBD1. Trimming took 6 bases from V and 2 from J; bases not matched to a gene: 6. Per germline, CDR1 MNHEY and CDR2 SVGAGI. CDR3 length: 15 amino acids. CDR3 nucleotide sequence: TGTGCCAGCAGACCCGCACAGGGGGCCTACAATGAGCAGTTCTTC. Translated, it gives CASRPAQGAYNEQFF.

As regards this clone: Other DNA sequences in this sample translate to the same CDR3. This chain joins TRBV7-3 and TRBJ1-1; D is unresolved. Per germline, CDR1 SGHTA and CDR2 FQGTGA. The CDR3 consists of 13 residues. Trimming took off 1 base at V and 4 bases at J, with 7 bases between the two ends. CDR3 loop: CASSLKGGTEAFF. The CDR3 coding sequence is TGTGCCAGCAGCTTAAAGGGTGGCACTGAAGCTTTCTTT.

The V gene is TRBV6-5, the J gene TRBJ1-5, with 12 bases that match TRBD1. CDR1 is MNHEY and CDR2 is SVGAGI in the germline V gene. The J segment lost 7 bases and the V segment lost 5 bases, leaving 3 bases of the junction unmatched. CDR3 length: 14 residues. The CDR3 nucleotides read TGTGCCAGCAGTGGGACAGGGGGCAGGCAGCCCCAGCATTTT. Its protein product is CASSGTGGRQPQHF.

CDR3 coding DNA: TGTGCCAGCAGTCATAGCGTTAGCAAAAACATTCAGTACTTC. It encodes CASSHSVSKNIQYF. The rearrangement uses TRBV6-5 and TRBJ2-4; a weak D match, TRBD2 (5 bases). The V gene's germline CDR1 is MNHEY and CDR2 SVGAGI. Trimming removed 5 bases at V and 3 bases at J, with 11 bases between. The length of the CDR3 is 14 residues.

This chain links TRBV10-3 with TRBJ2-3; TRBD1 matches at 7 bases. Germline V gene lookup returns CDR1 ENHRY and CDR2 SYGVKD. The CDR3 has 15 amino acids. The CDR3 bases are TGTGCTTTGAGGGCGCAGGGGGAAAACACAGATACGCAGTATTTT. It codes for CALRAQGENTDTQYF.

The chain combines TRBV6-5 with TRBJ1-1, with D unresolved. In germline, CDR1 is MNHEY, CDR2 SVGAGI. Trimming removed 5 bases at V and 1 base at J, with 14 bases between. The length of the CDR3 is 15 residues. The CDR3 DNA sequence: TGTGCCAGCAGTCCCGTAGTTGCAGGGAACACTGAAGCTTTCTTT. Residues: CASSPVVAGNTEAFF.

This clone was seen a single time. V is TRBV29-1 and J is TRBJ1-1, with D tentatively TRBD1 (5 bases). Germline lookup yields CDR1 SQVTM and CDR2 ANQGSEA. V shed 3 bases and J shed 2 bases, with 7 bases lying between them. The CDR3 covers 12 residues. The chain's CDR3 is CSVEGENTEAFF. The CDR3 DNA reads as TGCAGCGTTGAGGGGGAAAACACTGAAGCTTTCTTT.

This sequence joins TRBV30 and TRBJ1-2; D is unresolved. Trimming removed 2 bases at V and 4 bases at J, with 8 bases between. This CDR3 has 12 residues. CDR1 is GTSNPN and CDR2 is SVGIG in the germline V gene (reference sequence). The CDR3 coding sequence is TGTGCCTGGAGTCCAGTGGGCTATGGCTACACCTTC. It is translated as CAWSPVGYGYTF.

The V and J genes are TRBV7-2 and TRBJ2-3; D remains ambiguous. Looked up from germline, CDR1 is SGHTA and CDR2 is FQGNSA. Between the trimmed V and J ends, which lost 5 bases and 11 bases, there was a span of 14 bases. This CDR3 region has 12 residues. CDR3 nucleotide sequence: TGTGCCAGCAGCCAAGCACGGTCGTGGCAGTATTTT. It specifies CASSQARSWQYF.

The V gene is TRBV5-5, the J gene TRBJ1-1; no clear D gene. Germline V gene sequence: CDR1 SGHKS, CDR2 YYEKEE (reference sequence). The CDR3 has 13 residues. Deletions cut 0 bases from V and 1 base from J, with 4 bases between. The CDR3 reads CASSLEGNTEAFF. The DNA for the CDR3 is TGTGCCAGCAGCTTGGAGGGGAACACTGAAGCTTTCTTT. The whole variable domain, filled in from reference TRBV5-5 and TRBJ1-1, reads DAGVTQSPTHLIKTRGQQVTLRCSPISGHKSVSWYQQVLGQGPQFIFQYYEKEERGRGNFPDRFSARQFPNYSSELNVNALLLGDSALYLCASSLEGNTEAFFGQGTRLTVV.

The genes are TRBV11-2 and TRBJ2-7, with D unresolved. CDR3 size: 13 residues. The germline V gene encodes CDR1 SGHAT and CDR2 FQNNGV. Trimming removed 2 bases at V and 1 base at J, with 6 bases between. The chain's CDR3 is CASSLWDSYEQYF. The CDR3 DNA follows: TGTGCCAGCAGCTTATGGGATTCCTACGAGCAGTACTTC.

This rearrangement joins TRBV18 to TRBJ2-1; perhaps D is TRBD1 or TRBD2 (5 bases each). CDR1 is KGHSH and CDR2 is LQKENI in the germline V gene. This CDR3 region has 16 residues. The V gene lost 5 bases and the J gene lost 9 bases, with 23 bases spanning the gap. Written as DNA, the CDR3 is TGTGCCAGCTCAACGACCTGGGGGAACACATTGGGTGAGCAGTTCTTC. This translates into CASSTTWGNTLGEQFF.

CDR3 residues: CASSPASTDTQYF. As DNA, the CDR3 is TGTGCCAGCAGCCCTGCTAGCACAGATACGCAGTATTTT. The rearrangement uses TRBV7-9 and TRBJ2-3; D gene unclear. Germline V lookup: CDR1 SEHNR, CDR2 FQNEAQ (reference sequence). The CDR3 consists of 13 residues. Trimming stripped 5 bases from V and 0 bases from J, with 6 bases between.

This sequence joins TRBV15 and TRBJ2-2, with 8 bases that match TRBD1. The V segment lost 8 bases and the J segment 2 bases; nucleotides outside the gene matches: 7. The CDR3 has 15 residues. CDR1 is LNHNV, CDR2 YYDKDF, per germline (reference sequence). The CDR3 protein is CATPPDRGNTGELFF. Here the CDR3 DNA reads TGTGCCACCCCCCCAGACAGGGGTAACACCGGGGAGCTGTTTTTT. The variable domain in full, completed from reference TRBV15 and TRBJ2-2, reads DAMVIQNPRYQVTQFGKPVTLSCSQTLNHNVMYWYQQKSSQAPKLLFHYYDKDFNNEADTPDNFQSRRPNTSFCFLDIRSPGLGDTAMYLCATPPDRGNTGELFFGEGSRLTVL.

This clone was observed a handful of times. The J gene is TRBJ2-7, the V gene TRBV5-5, with unresolved D. The V end lost 2 bases, the J end lost 2 bases, and 11 bases lay between the germline ends. The germline V gene has CDR1 SGHKS and CDR2 YYEKEE (reference sequence). The CDR3 consists of 14 residues. The CDR3 loop is CASSFESGPYEQYV. The DNA for the CDR3 is TGTGCCAGCAGCTTCGAGTCCGGCCCCTACGAGCAGTACGTC.

This rearrangement joins TRBV19 to TRBJ2-5, with D possibly matching TRBD2 (7 bases). The CDR3 has 11 amino acids. Germline CDR1 LNHDA, CDR2 SQIVND (reference sequence). The CDR3 DNA is TGTGCGTCCGGGGGGCTTAAGACCCAGTACTTC. Residues: CASGGLKTQYF.

The chain is built from TRBV11-3 and TRBJ2-3; D unclear. CDR1 is SGHNT, CDR2 YENEEA, per germline. This CDR3 is 14 amino acids long. Trimming stripped 7 bases from V and 0 bases from J, with 11 bases between. The CDR3 bases are TGTGCCAGCAAGGGCAGCTCTAGCACAGATACGCAGTATTTT. This encodes CASKGSSSTDTQYF.

The V gene is TRBV5-1, the J gene TRBJ1-1, with D uncertain. Germline V gives CDR1 SGHRS, CDR2 YFSETQ. Trimming stripped 2 bases from V and 0 bases from J, with 17 bases between. The CDR3 runs 17 residues. This CDR3 reads CASSFRTGGTVNTEAFF. CDR3 DNA: TGCGCCAGCAGCTTTCGGACCGGCGGCACGGTGAACACTGAAGCTTTCTTT.

This chain joins TRBV7-6 and TRBJ2-3; D assignment may be TRBD1 or TRBD2 (5 bases each). Trimming removed 5 bases from V and 0 bases from J, with 15 bases in between. The CDR3 extends over 16 amino acids. The germline gives CDR1 SGHVS, CDR2 FNYEAQ. The CDR3 DNA sequence: TGTGCCAGCAGCGATCAACTGGGACCTAGCACAGATACGCAGTATTTT. This encodes CASSDQLGPSTDTQYF.

This clone was detected once. The chain uses TRBV7-9 and TRBJ1-6; TRBD1 aligns across 9 bases. The V segment lost 8 bases and the J segment 7 bases; nucleotides outside the gene matches: 6. This CDR3 region has 14 residues. Looked up from germline, CDR1 is SEHNR and CDR2 is FQNEAQ (reference sequence). CDR3 sequence: CASVMTGGNSPLHF. CDR3 bases: TGTGCCAGCGTTATGACAGGGGGAAATTCACCCCTCCACTTT.

This clone was counted a single time. The chain uses TRBV5-1 and TRBJ1-2; a possible D gene is TRBD1 (6 bases). Trimming took off 0 bases at V and 7 bases at J, with 10 bases between the two ends. Germline V lookup: CDR1 SGHRS, CDR2 YFSETQ. This CDR3 region has 13 residues. CDR3 in amino acids: CASSLGGAVGYTF. CDR3 sequence (DNA): TGCGCCAGCAGCTTGGGGGGGGCGGTTGGCTACACCTTC.

The chain couples TRBV15 to TRBJ1-5, with D unclear. The CDR3 is 15 residues long. Germline CDR1 is LNHNV and CDR2 is YYDKDF (reference sequence). The V gene lost 0 bases and the J gene lost 7 bases, with 13 bases spanning the gap. This CDR3 reads CATSRDPLIAQPQHF. CDR3 coding DNA: TGTGCCACCAGCAGAGATCCTCTGATCGCGCAGCCCCAGCATTTT. Full variable domain (outside the CDR3, taken from reference TRBV15 and TRBJ1-5): DAMVIQNPRYQVTQFGKPVTLSCSQTLNHNVMYWYQQKSSQAPKLLFHYYDKDFNNEADTPDNFQSRRPNTSFCFLDIRSPGLGDTAMYLCATSRDPLIAQPQHFGDGTRLSIL.

The rearrangement joins TRBV5-1 to TRBJ2-5; D perhaps matches TRBD2 (5 bases). This CDR3 comprises 13 residues. The V gene's germline CDR1 is SGHRS and CDR2 YFSETQ. Trimming took off 7 bases at V and 1 base at J, with 11 bases between the two ends. The CDR3 nucleotides are TGCGCCAGCTCGGGGAAGCCCCAAGAGACCCAGTACTTC. Protein product: CASSGKPQETQYF.